The rows below give T cell receptor beta chains drawn from one sample of a study of siplizumab effects on memory and regulatory T cells. The assay was immunoSEQ multiplex PCR, and TCRdb's table has in-frame clones only and misses some. This table has tens of thousands of clones, 85% to 95% appearing once. Sequenced sample: CD8+ T cells sorted from blood. The receptors originated from a human donor in good health. CDR3s include the opening cysteine and the closing phenylalanine or tryptophan. D genes are given only for firm matches. The size of a clone is reported for some rows only, either as once, few or many, or as a class for expanded clones.

TRBJ2-2 TRBD2 TRBV19 NA TGTGCCAGTAAGGGGACTAGCCGACGGAACACCGGGGAGCTGTTTTTT CASKGTSRRNTGELFF
TRBJ2-7 TRBD2 TRBV29-1 NA TGCAGCGTTGGACTAGCGGTATCCTACGAGCAGTACTTC CSVGLAVSYEQYF
TRBJ1-5 TRBD1 TRBV6-5 NA TGTGCCAGCAGACTCAGACAGGGTAATCATCAGCCCCAGCATTTT CASRLRQGNHQPQHF
TRBJ2-1 TRBD2 TRBV10-1 NA TGCGCCAGCCACCCCGGGGGACTAGCGGAGAACAATGAGCAGTTCTTC CASHPGGLAENNEQFF
TRBJ1-1 NA TRBV23-1 NA TGCGCCAGCACAAGGGACTGCCGGAACACTGAAGCTTTCTTT CASTRDCRNTEAFF
TRBJ1-1 NA TRBV29-1 NA TGCAGCGTCGTCAGCAGGGTAGGCACTGAAGCTTTCTTT CSVVSRVGTEAFF
TRBJ2-7 NA TRBV28 NA TGTGCCAGCAGTCTAATAGACAGCTCCTACGAGCAGTACTTC CASSLIDSSYEQYF
TRBJ2-7 NA TRBV4-1 NA TGCGCCAGCAGCCAAGAGGCCCTGGGACAAAGAAGCATCTACGAGCAGTACTTC CASSQEALGQRSIYEQYF
TRBJ2-2 NA TRBV2 NA TGTGCCAGCAGTGACGACTGGGGCGATGGCGGGGAGCTGTTTTTT CASSDDWGDGGELFF
TRBJ2-7 NA TRBV10-1 NA TGCGCCAGCAATCCCGGGAATACCTACGAGCAGTACTTC CASNPGNTYEQYF
TRBJ2-3 NA TRBV29-1 NA TGCAGCGTCGAAGACTTTGGGCGGGGCACAGATACGCAGTATTTT CSVEDFGRGTDTQYF
TRBJ1-1 NA TRBV27 NA TGTGCCAGCAGTTCCAGGGATGGCACTGAAGCTTTCTTT CASSSRDGTEAFF
TRBJ2-4 TRBD2 TRBV4-1 NA TGCGCCAGCAGCCAAGCATCGGGAGGGCGGGACATTCAGTACTTC CASSQASGGRDIQYF
TRBJ1-1 TRBD1 TRBV5-1 NA TGCGCCAGCAGCTTGGAGACAGGGGTTAACACTGAAGCTTTCTTT CASSLETGVNTEAFF
TRBJ2-3 NA TRBV6-1 NA TGTGCCAGCAGTGTGAGCGGAGACCCCACAGATACGCAGTATTTT CASSVSGDPTDTQYF
TRBJ1-2 TRBD1 TRBV19 once TGTGCCAGTACCTTTCGGACAGGGCATAATCGGGGCTACACCTTC CASTFRTGHNRGYTF
TRBJ2-7 TRBD1 TRBV4-1 NA TGCGCCAGCAGCCAAGAGGACAGGGTAGCCTTTGAGCAGTACTTC CASSQEDRVAFEQYF
TRBJ2-1 TRBD1 TRBV7-9 NA TGTGCCAGCAGCATTACAGGGGGCGCTTGGAATGAGCAGTTCTTC CASSITGGAWNEQFF
TRBJ2-2 NA TRBV9 NA TGTGCCAGCAGCGTAGCTGGGACCGGGGGCACCGGGGAGCTGTTTTTT CASSVAGTGGTGELFF
TRBJ2-7 TRBD2 TRBV9 NA TGTGCCAGCAGCTCCCTAGGGAGCGGGAGGGGCGTCGAGCAGTACTTC CASSSLGSGRGVEQYF
TRBJ1-1 NA TRBV7-3 NA TGTGCCAGCAGTCACAACCTGAACACTGAAGCTTTCTTT CASSHNLNTEAFF
TRBJ2-7 TRBD1 TRBV27 NA TGTGCCAGCAGTTTATCAGCAGGGGGAGATCTCGAGCAGTACTTC CASSLSAGGDLEQYF
TRBJ2-3 NA TRBV4-1 NA TGCGCCAGCAGCCTTACCGGGCCGAGCAACACAGATACGCAGTATTTT CASSLTGPSNTDTQYF
TRBJ1-1 NA TRBV9 NA TGTGCCAGCAGCACCGAAACAGGGAAGAACACTGAAGCTTTCTTT CASSTETGKNTEAFF
TRBJ1-5 NA TRBV9 NA TGTGCCAGCAGCGTGGGGTGGGGGTTAGGTCAGCCCCAGCATTTT CASSVGWGLGQPQHF
TRBJ2-2 NA TRBV15 NA TGTGCCACCAGCAGGGAAAACGCCAGGCCGAACACCGGGGAGCTGTTTTTT CATSRENARPNTGELFF
TRBJ2-5 NA TRBV19 NA TGTGCCAGTAGTATAGTAGTCTGGGAGACCCAGTACTTC CASSIVVWETQYF
TRBJ2-3 TRBD2 TRBV28 NA TGTGCCAGCAGTTTGACTAGCCGAAGCACAGATACGCAGTATTTT CASSLTSRSTDTQYF
TRBJ1-1 NA TRBV7-8 NA TGTGCCAGCAGCTTCAATTTAGGGGCGGGGAACACTGAAGCTTTCTTT CASSFNLGAGNTEAFF
TRBJ2-7 NA TRBV14 NA TGTGCCAGCAGCCCAGCACGATCAGGTGGGGCCTACGAGCAGTACTTC CASSPARSGGAYEQYF
TRBJ1-2 NA TRBV7-2 once TGTGCGATAAGGGGGGGCGTGAGCTATGGCTACACCTTC CAIRGGVSYGYTF
TRBJ2-4 NA TRBV21-1 NA TGTGCCAGCAGCAACGGGCCAGTTGATGCCAAAAACATTCAGTACTTC CASSNGPVDAKNIQYF
TRBJ2-5 TRBD1 TRBV28 NA TGTGCCAGCCAAAGATCGGGGACAGGGGACCAAGAGACCCAGTACTTC CASQRSGTGDQETQYF
TRBJ1-3 TRBD1 TRBV5-5 NA TGTGCCAGCAGCTCCGGGACAGGGGCCTCTGGAAACACCATATATTTT CASSSGTGASGNTIYF
TRBJ1-5 NA TRBV25-1 NA TGTGCCAGCAGTGAACGGGGATACAATCAGCCCCAGCATTTT CASSERGYNQPQHF
TRBJ2-3 TRBD2 TRBV30 NA TGTGCCTGGAGTGGGGGACTAGCGGGCACAGATACGCAGTATTTT CAWSGGLAGTDTQYF
TRBJ2-7 NA TRBV10-1 NA TGCGCCAGCAGTGCGGTGGGAGGAGGACTCTACGAGCAGTACTTC CASSAVGGGLYEQYF
TRBJ2-5 TRBD2 TRBV5-1 NA TGCGCCAGCAGCTTGGCCAAAGCGGGAGTTCTGGAGACCCAGTACTTC CASSLAKAGVLETQYF
TRBJ1-2 NA TRBV7-6 NA TGTGCCAGCAGCTTAGTTTTTGGGGGGGGCACCCATGGCTACACCTTC CASSLVFGGGTHGYTF
TRBJ2-7 TRBD1 TRBV9 NA TGTGCCAGCAGCGTAGAAGACAGGGGCTACGAGCAGTACTTC CASSVEDRGYEQYF
TRBJ2-2 NA TRBV28 NA TGTGCCAGCAGTCCACAGGGCTCGGGCACCGGGGAGCTGTTTTTT CASSPQGSGTGELFF
TRBJ2-1 NA TRBV27 NA TGTGCCAGCAGGCCCATGACAAGCTCCTACAATGAGCAGTTCTTC CASRPMTSSYNEQFF
TRBJ2-1 TRBD2 TRBV5-1 NA TGCGCCAGCAGCGAGGGACTAGCCGACCCTGAGCAGTTCTTC CASSEGLADPEQFF
TRBJ2-7 NA TRBV6-1 NA TGTGCCAGCAGTGAGAGTGTCCTTAGCGCCTACGAGCAGTACTTC CASSESVLSAYEQYF
TRBJ2-3 TRBD2 TRBV7-9 NA TGTGCCAGCAGCCAGACTAGCGCAACAGATACGCAGTATTTT CASSQTSATDTQYF
TRBJ2-2 TRBD2 TRBV11-2 NA TGTGCCAGCAGCTCGCCCACTAGCGGGAGTTCTGGGGAGCTGTTTTTT CASSSPTSGSSGELFF
TRBJ1-2 TRBD1 TRBV11-2 NA TGTGCCAGCAGCTTACAAGTGACAGGGTCCTATGGCTACACCTTC CASSLQVTGSYGYTF